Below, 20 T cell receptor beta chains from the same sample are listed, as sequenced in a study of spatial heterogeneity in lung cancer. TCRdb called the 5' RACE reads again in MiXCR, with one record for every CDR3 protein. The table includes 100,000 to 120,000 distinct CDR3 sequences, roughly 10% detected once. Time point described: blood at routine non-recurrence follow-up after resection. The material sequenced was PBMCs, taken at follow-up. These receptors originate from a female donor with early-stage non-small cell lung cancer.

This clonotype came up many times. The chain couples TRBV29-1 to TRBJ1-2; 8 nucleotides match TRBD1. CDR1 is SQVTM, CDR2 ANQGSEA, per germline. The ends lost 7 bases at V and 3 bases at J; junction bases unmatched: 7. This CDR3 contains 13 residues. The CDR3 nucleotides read TGCAGCGGGTCAGGGGGCATCGACTATGGCTACACCTTC. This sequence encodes CSGSGGIDYGYTF.

The CDR3 DNA reads as TGTGCCAGCGGGAGCGACTACGAGCAGTACTTC. It encodes CASGSDYEQYF. This chain connects TRBV9 to TRBJ2-7; a possible D gene is TRBD2 (5 bases). V lost 7 bases and J lost 3, with 8 bases in between. In germline, CDR1 is SGDLS, CDR2 YYNGEE. This CDR3 is 11 amino acids long.

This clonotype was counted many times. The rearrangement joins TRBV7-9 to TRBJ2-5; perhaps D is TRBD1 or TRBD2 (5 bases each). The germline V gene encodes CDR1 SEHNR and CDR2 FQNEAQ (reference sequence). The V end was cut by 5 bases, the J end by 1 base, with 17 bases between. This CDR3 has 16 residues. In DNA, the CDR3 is TGTGCCAGCAGCCTAAGGGCGCCAGGGACCCAAGAGACCCAGTACTTC. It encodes CASSLRAPGTQETQYF.

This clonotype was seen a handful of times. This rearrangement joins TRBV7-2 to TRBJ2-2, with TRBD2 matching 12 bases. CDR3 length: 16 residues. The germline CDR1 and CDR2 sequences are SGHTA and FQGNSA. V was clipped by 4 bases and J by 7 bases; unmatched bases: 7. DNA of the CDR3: TGTGCCAGCAGCTCGCGGACTAGCGGGACCGGCGGGGAGCTGTTTTTT. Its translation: CASSSRTSGTGGELFF.

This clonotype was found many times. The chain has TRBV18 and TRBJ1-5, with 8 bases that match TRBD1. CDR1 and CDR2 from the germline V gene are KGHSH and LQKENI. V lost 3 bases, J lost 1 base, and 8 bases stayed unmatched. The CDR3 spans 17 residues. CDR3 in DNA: TGTGCCAGCTCACCTTTTGGACAGGGAGGAAGCAATCAGCCCCAGCATTTT. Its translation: CASSPFGQGGSNQPQHF.

CDR3: CASSPGQALREQYF. CDR3 DNA: TGTGCCAGCTCACCGGGACAGGCTCTTCGGGAGCAGTACTTC. This chain links TRBV18 with TRBJ2-7; the match to TRBD1 covers 8 bases. Per the germline V gene, CDR1 is KGHSH and CDR2 is LQKENI. J gave up 7 bases and V 3 bases, and 8 bases lay outside the gene matches. The length of the CDR3 is 14 residues.

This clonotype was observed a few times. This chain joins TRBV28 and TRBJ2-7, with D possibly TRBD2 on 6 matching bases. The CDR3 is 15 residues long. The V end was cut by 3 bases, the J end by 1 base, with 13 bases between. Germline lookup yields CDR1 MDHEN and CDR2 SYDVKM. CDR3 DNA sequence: TGTGCCAGCAGTTTTGATAGCGGTTCTTCCTACGAGCAGTACTTC. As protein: CASSFDSGSSYEQYF.

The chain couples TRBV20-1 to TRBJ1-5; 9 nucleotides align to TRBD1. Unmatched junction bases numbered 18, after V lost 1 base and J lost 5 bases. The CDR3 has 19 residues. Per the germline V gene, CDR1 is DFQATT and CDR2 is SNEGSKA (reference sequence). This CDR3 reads CSARAPLRGSRQGDQPQHF. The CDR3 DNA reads TGCAGTGCTAGAGCACCGCTTCGGGGGTCCAGACAGGGGGATCAGCCCCAGCATTTT.

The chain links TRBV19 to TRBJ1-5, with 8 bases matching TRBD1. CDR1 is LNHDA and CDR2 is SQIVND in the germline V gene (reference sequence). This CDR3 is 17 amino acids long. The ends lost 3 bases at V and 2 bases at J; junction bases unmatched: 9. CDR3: CASSITAATGGNQPQHF. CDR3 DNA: TGTGCCAGTAGTATCACTGCTGCGACAGGGGGCAATCAGCCCCAGCATTTT. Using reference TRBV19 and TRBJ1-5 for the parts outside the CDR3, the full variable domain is DGGITQSPKYLFRKEGQNVTLSCEQNLNHDAMYWYRQDPGQGLRLIYYSQIVNDFQKGDIAEGYSVSREKKESFPLTVTSAQKNPTAFYLCASSITAATGGNQPQHFGDGTRLSIL.

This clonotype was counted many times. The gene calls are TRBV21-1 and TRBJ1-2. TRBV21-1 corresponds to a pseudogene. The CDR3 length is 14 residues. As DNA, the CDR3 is TGTGCCAGCAGCTCCCGGACTGAGGATTATGGCTACACCTTC. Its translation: CASSSRTEDYGYTF.

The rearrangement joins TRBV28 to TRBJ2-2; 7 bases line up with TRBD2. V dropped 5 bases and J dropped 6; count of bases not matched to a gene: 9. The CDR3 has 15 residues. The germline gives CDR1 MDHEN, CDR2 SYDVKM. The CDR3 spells CASSPRSGIPGELFF. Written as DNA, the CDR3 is TGTGCCAGCAGTCCCAGAAGCGGGATCCCCGGGGAGCTGTTTTTT.

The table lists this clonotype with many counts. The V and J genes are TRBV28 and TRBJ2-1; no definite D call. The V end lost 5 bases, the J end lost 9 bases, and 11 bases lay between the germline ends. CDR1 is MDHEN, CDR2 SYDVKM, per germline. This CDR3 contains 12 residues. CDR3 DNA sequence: TGTGCCAGCAGTCTTCAGAGGAGTGAGCAGTTCTTC. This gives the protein CASSLQRSEQFF.

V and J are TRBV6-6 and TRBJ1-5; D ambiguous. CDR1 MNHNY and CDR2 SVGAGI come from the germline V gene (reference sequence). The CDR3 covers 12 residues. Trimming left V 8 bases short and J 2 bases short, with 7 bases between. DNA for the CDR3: TGTGCCAGCGGCGGTCGCAATCAGCCCCAGCATTTT. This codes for CASGGRNQPQHF.

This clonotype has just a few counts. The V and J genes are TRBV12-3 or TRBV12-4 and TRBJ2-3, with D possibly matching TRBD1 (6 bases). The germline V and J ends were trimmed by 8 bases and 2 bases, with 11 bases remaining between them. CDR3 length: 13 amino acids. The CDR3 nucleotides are TGTGCCAGCCGGGACACCCTCACAGATACGCAGTATTTT. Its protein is CASRDTLTDTQYF.

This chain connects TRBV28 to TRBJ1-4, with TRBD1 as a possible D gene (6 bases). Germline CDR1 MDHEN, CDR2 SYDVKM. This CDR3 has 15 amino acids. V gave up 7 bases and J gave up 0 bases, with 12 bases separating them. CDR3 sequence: CASKGGTATNEKLFF. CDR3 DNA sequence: TGTGCCAGCAAGGGGGGGACCGCAACTAATGAAAAACTGTTTTTT.

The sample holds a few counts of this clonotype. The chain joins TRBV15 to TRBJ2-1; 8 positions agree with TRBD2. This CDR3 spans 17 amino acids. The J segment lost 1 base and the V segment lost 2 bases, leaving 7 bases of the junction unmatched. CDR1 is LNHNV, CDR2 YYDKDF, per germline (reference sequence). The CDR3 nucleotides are TGTGCCACCAGCAGACCCTTGGCGGGAGGTTCCTACAATGAGCAGTTCTTC. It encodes CATSRPLAGGSYNEQFF.

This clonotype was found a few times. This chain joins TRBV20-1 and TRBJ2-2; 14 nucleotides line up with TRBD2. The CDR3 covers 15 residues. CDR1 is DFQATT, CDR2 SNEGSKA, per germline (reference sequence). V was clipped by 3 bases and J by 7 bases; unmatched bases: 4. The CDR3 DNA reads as TGCAGTGCTAGGACTAGCGGGAGGGCCCTCGGGGAGCTGTTTTTT. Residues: CSARTSGRALGELFF.

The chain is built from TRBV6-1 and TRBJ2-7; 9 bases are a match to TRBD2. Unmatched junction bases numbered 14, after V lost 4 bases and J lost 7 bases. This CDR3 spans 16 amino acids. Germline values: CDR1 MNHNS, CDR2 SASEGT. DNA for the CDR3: TGTGCCAGCAGTGGACCGCCTAGCGGGACCGGGGGAGAGCAGTACTTC. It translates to CASSGPPSGTGGEQYF.

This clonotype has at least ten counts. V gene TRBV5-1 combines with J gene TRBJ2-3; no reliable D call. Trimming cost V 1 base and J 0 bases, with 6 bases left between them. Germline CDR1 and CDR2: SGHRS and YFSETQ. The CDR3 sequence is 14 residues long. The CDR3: CASSLHLSTDTQYF. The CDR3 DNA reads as TGCGCCAGCAGCTTGCACTTAAGCACAGATACGCAGTATTTT. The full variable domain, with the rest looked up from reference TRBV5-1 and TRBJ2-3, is KAGVTQTPRYLIKTRGQQVTLSCSPISGHRSVSWYQQTPGQGLQFLFEYFSETQRNKGNFPGRFSGRQFSNSRSEMNVSTLELGDSALYLCASSLHLSTDTQYFGPGTRLTVL.

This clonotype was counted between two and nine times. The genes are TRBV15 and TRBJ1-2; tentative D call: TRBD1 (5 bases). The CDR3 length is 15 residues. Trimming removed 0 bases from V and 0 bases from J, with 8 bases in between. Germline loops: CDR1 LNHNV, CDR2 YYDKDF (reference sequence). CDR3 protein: CATSRDGGANYGYTF. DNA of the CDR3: TGTGCCACCAGCAGAGATGGGGGGGCTAACTATGGCTACACCTTC.